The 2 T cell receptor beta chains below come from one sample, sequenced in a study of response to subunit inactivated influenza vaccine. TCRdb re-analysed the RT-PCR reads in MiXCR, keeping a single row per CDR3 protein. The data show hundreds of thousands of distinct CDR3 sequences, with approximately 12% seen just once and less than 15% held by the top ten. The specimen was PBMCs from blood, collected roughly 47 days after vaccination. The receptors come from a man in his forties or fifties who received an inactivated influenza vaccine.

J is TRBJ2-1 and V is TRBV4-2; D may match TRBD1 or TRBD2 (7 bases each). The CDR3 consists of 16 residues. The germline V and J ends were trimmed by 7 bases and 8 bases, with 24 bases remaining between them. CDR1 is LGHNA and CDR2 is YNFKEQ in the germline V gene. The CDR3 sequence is CASKPMEQGGADEQFF. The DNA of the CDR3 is TGTGCCAGCAAACCCATGGAGCAGGGGGGGGCGGATGAGCAGTTCTTC.

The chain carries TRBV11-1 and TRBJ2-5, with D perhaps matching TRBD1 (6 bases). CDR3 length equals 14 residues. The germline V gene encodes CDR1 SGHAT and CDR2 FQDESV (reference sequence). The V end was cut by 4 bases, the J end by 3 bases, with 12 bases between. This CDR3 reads CASSSDRTEETQYF. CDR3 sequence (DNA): TGTGCCAGCAGCTCGGACAGAACTGAAGAGACCCAGTACTTC.